This note documents a single T cell receptor (beta chain) sequence. Profiling relied on immunoSEQ multiplex PCR, and the TCRdb table lists in-frame clones only, not all of them. The table records some 220,000 clones, 82% of them present only once. This record comes from a study of blood T cell repertoires in COVID-19. The germline V gene has CDR1 SNHLY and CDR2 FYNNEI. The CDR3 covers 15 residues. The junction had 12 bases not matched to a gene; V was cut back by 7 bases and J by 5 bases. The receptor was derived from a woman aged 70-85 years with COVID-19, enrolled during active disease. This chain links TRBV2 with TRBJ2-7; TRBD1 matches 9 bases. Source material: peripheral blood. The CDR3 sequence: CASIQPGQGNHEQYF. CDR3 nucleotides: TGTGCCAGCATCCAACCGGGACAGGGAAACCACGAGCAGTACTTC.